The 19 T cell receptor beta chains below all came from one sample that was sequenced in a study of CD8+ T cells in alopecia areata. Pooled cells of cutaneous lymph node origin were sorted on CD4, CD8alpha, NKG2D, NKG2ACE and other markers. Extraction and reverse transcription of RNA yielded cDNA as the sequencing template. Libraries were prepared by immunoSEQ multiplex PCR; TCRdb keeps only in-frame clonotypes and omits some of them. The table lists under 350,000 clones, with no singletons. Specimen: CD4+ T cells sorted from a lymph node. These receptors were obtained from a C3H/HeJ mouse with alopecia areata. Mouse strain MHC haplotype: H2-k.

This clone has more than one count but fewer than ten. All gene names here are mouse names. The CDR3 end lies 4 residues beyond the end of the read and is filled in from the germline J gene. The chain couples TRBV13-1 to TRBJ1-2, with D possibly TRBD1 on 6 matching bases. CDR1 is NSHNY and CDR2 is SYGAGN in the germline V gene. This CDR3 contains 14 residues. The V end lost 0 bases, the J end lost 4 bases, and 10 bases lay between the germline ends. The part of the CDR3 DNA that was read is TGTGCCAGCAGTGATGGGGGGGGCCGCTCC. Protein product: CASSDGGGRS. The complete CDR3 protein is CASSDGGGRSDYTF.

This clone was seen a few times. Here the gene names and germline are mouse. The read gets to within 4 residues of the CDR3 end, and the germline J gene fills in the rest. The chain employs TRBV13-1 and TRBJ1-1; 7 nucleotides agree with TRBD1. The CDR3 loop spans 13 amino acids. V was pared by 5 bases and J by 2 bases, with 3 bases of the junction left unmatched. The germline V gene has CDR1 NSHNY and CDR2 SYGAGN. The CDR3 protein is CASRRTGNTEVFF. CDR3 bases read: TGTGCCAGCAGGCGGACAGGCAACACA.

This clone showed up many times. Gene names are mouse gene names. The read stops 4 residues short of the end of the CDR3; the missing end is completed from the germline J gene. Other nucleotide sequences from this sample produce the same CDR3. The V call is TRBV1, the J call TRBJ2-4, with unresolved D. Germline values: CDR1 NSQYPW, CDR2 LRSPGD (reference sequence). The V and J ends lost 0 bases and 0 bases respectively, with 4 bases between them. The CDR3 contains 14 residues. CDR3 sequence reads: CTCSADSSQNTLYF. The sequenced part of the CDR3 DNA is TGCACCTGCAGTGCAGACAGTAGTCAAAAC. Together with reference TRBV1 and TRBJ2-4, the CDR3 gives the full variable domain: VTLLEQNPRWRLVPRGQAVNLRCILKNSQYPWMSWYQQDLQKQLQWLFTLRSPGDKEVKSLPGADYLATRVTDTELRLQVANMSQGRTLYCTCSADSSQNTLYFGAGTRLSVL.

With regard to this clone: The genes and germline here are from mouse. The read comes to an end 4 residues before the CDR3 does, leaving the germline J gene to fill in the end. The V call is TRBV13-1, the J call TRBJ2-2, with TRBD2 matching 9 bases. The V gene's germline CDR1 is NSHNY and CDR2 SYGAGN. The CDR3 is 16 residues long. The V gene end was trimmed by 0 bases and the J gene end by 1 base; junction bases not matched to a gene: 1. The CDR3 region is CASSDAGGVNTGQLYF. The CDR3 DNA, read in part, is TGTGCCAGCAGTGATGCTGGGGGGGTAAACACCGGG.

As to this clone: Gene names follow the mouse nomenclature. Sequencing ends 4 residues short of the CDR3 end; the germline J gene provides the rest. The rearrangement links TRBV13-1 to TRBJ1-1; D is undetermined. V was clipped by 3 bases and J by 0 bases, with 12 bases between them. The germline V gene encodes CDR1 NSHNY and CDR2 SYGAGN. This CDR3 is built from 15 residues. Incomplete CDR3 DNA: TGTGCCAGCAGTGTCCACACCTCTTCAAACACA. Protein product: CASSVHTSSNT. The CDR3 reads in full as CASSVHTSSNTEVFF.

For this clone: The germline and genes are mouse ones. Read sequence stops 4 residues before the CDR3 end, and the germline J gene provides the missing end. The rearrangement uses TRBV13-2 and TRBJ2-5; 7 bases map to TRBD1. The ends lost 6 bases at V and 2 bases at J; junction bases unmatched: 6. The CDR3 runs 14 residues. Germline V CDR1 and CDR2: NNHNN, SYGAGS (reference sequence). The covered CDR3 bases are TGTGCCAGCGACAGGGGAGTGGTCCAAGAC. It is translated as CASDRGVVQD. The full CDR3 protein is CASDRGVVQDTQYF.

Details on this clone: Each gene name is a mouse one. The CDR3 goes on 4 residues after the read ends, and that part is filled in from the germline J gene. The same CDR3 can be traced to other DNA sequences in this sample. This rearrangement joins TRBV17 to TRBJ2-4; 9 bases map to TRBD2. Germline V gene lookup returns CDR1 MNHDT and CDR2 YYDKIL. This CDR3 has 13 residues. Partial CDR3 DNA: TGTGCTAGCAGTAGCTGGGGGGGTAAC. It yields the protein CASSSWGGN. The full CDR3 is CASSSWGGNTLYF.

This clone was seen only a few times. Mouse gene names and germline throughout. The read terminates 4 residues ahead of where the CDR3 ends, so the germline J gene completes it. The chain couples TRBV12-1 to TRBJ1-2; 7 bases align to TRBD1. CDR1 SGHSN and CDR2 HYEKVE come from the germline V gene. V was clipped by 0 bases and J by 4 bases; unmatched bases: 4. The CDR3 loop spans 14 amino acids. Incomplete CDR3 DNA: TGTGCCAGCTCTCTCGAGGGGGCGAGCTCC. Translated: CASSLEGASS. The CDR3, in full, reads CASSLEGASSDYTF.

About this clone itself: The gene names here belong to mouse. Sequencing ends 4 residues short of the CDR3 end; the germline J gene provides the rest. This chain uses TRBV5 with TRBJ2-5; D perhaps matches TRBD2 (6 bases). CDR3 size: 15 residues. V lost 2 bases and J lost 3, with 12 bases in between. The V gene's germline CDR1 is LGHNA and CDR2 YNLKQL (reference sequence). The chain's CDR3 is CASSQFGGGQDTQYF. The part of the CDR3 DNA that was read is TGTGCCAGCAGCCAATTTGGGGGTGGGCAAGAC.

This clone was observed a handful of times. Mouse gene names and germline throughout. Read sequence stops 4 residues before the CDR3 end, and the germline J gene provides the missing end. The gene calls are TRBV13-1 and TRBJ1-1; 7 bases map to TRBD1. The CDR3 has 15 residues. CDR1 and CDR2 from the germline V gene are NSHNY and SYGAGN. Unmatched junction bases numbered 4, after V lost 2 bases and J lost 0 bases. CDR3 amino acids: CASSDHRGANTEVFF. Incomplete CDR3 DNA: TGTGCCAGCAGTGACCACAGGGGTGCAAACACA.

Only a few counts were recorded for this clone. Genes and germline come from the mouse. The read terminates 4 residues before the CDR3 end, so the remaining end is supplied by the germline J gene. The chain recombines TRBV19 with TRBJ2-2, with TRBD2 matching over 8 bases. CDR3 size: 14 residues. The germline CDR1 and CDR2 sequences are FNHDT and SITEND (reference sequence). V was clipped by 5 bases and J by 1 base; unmatched bases: 1. The CDR3 is CASRLGENTGQLYF. The CDR3 DNA, read in part, is TGTGCCAGCAGACTGGGGGAAAACACCGGG.

Details on this clone: The genes are named according to mouse. From the germline J gene comes the end of the CDR3, since the read stops 4 residues before it. The J gene is TRBJ2-5, the V gene TRBV19; the match to TRBD1 covers 7 bases. V shed 5 bases and J 2 bases; nucleotides not matched to a gene: 2. Germline CDR1 FNHDT, CDR2 SITEND (reference sequence). CDR3 size: 13 residues. The CDR3 spells CASRQGSQDTQYF. CDR3 bases read: TGTGCCAGCAGACAGGGGTCCCAAGAC.

Note on this clone: Germline and genes here are mouse. The read comes to an end 4 residues before the CDR3 does, leaving the germline J gene to fill in the end. J is TRBJ2-7 and V is TRBV19; no definite D call. Trimming cost V 4 bases and J 3 bases, with 11 bases left between them. Germline CDR1 and CDR2: FNHDT and SITEND (reference sequence). CDR3 length: 13 residues. The covered CDR3 bases are TGTGCCAGCAGTCTCGACACCCTCTAT. Its protein is CASSLDTLY. Given in full, the CDR3 is CASSLDTLYEQYF.

To note about this clone: The gene symbols are mouse symbols. Read data end 4 residues before the CDR3 end; the end is taken from the germline J gene. The sample has other DNA sequences that encode this CDR3 too. V usage is TRBV31 and J usage is TRBJ2-7, with 9 nucleotides matching TRBD1. This CDR3 has 13 amino acids. From germline, CDR1 is GKSSPN and CDR2 SITVG. The CDR3 here is CAWSPGQGYEQYF. The CDR3 DNA, read in part, is TGTGCCTGGAGTCCGGGACAGGGATAT.

Regarding this clone: Genes here carry mouse names. The read ends 4 residues shy of where the CDR3 ends; the end is completed using the germline J gene. V is TRBV14 and J is TRBJ2-2; maybe TRBD2 (6 bases). Germline V lookup: CDR1 SGHDT, CDR2 FRDEAV. V lost 2 bases and J lost 0, with 11 bases in between. This CDR3 has 16 amino acids. The sequenced CDR3 bases are TGTGCCAGCAGTTTGAGCTGGGGCCCAAACACCGGG. Its translation is CASSLSWGPNTG. The full CDR3 reads CASSLSWGPNTGQLYF.

This clone was counted only a few times. Genes and germline are mouse. The CDR3 is cut off 4 residues early in the read; its end comes from the germline J gene. V is TRBV13-1 and J is TRBJ2-5, with 8 bases identical to TRBD2. Looked up from germline, CDR1 is NSHNY and CDR2 is SYGAGN. This CDR3 has 15 amino acids. CDR3 DNA (partial): TGTGCCAGCAGTGGTCCCGGGGGGGCTAAAGAC. This encodes CASSGPGGAKD. The CDR3 in its entirety is CASSGPGGAKDTQYF.

To note about this clone: The gene names given are mouse names. The CDR3 extends 4 residues past the end of the read, so its final part is completed from the germline J gene. This chain connects TRBV19 to TRBJ1-1, with D maybe TRBD1 (6 bases). V dropped 5 bases and J dropped 0 bases, with 11 bases sitting between them. Germline V gene data show CDR1 as FNHDT and CDR2 as SITEND (reference sequence). This CDR3 has 14 amino acids. CDR3 in amino acids: CASRRTAANTEVFF. CDR3 bases read: TGTGCCAGCAGGAGGACAGCTGCAAACACA.

This clone was detected a few times. Gene labels here are mouse ones. The CDR3 extends 4 residues past the end of the read, so its final part is completed from the germline J gene. Other nucleotide sequences in the sample specify the same CDR3. This chain connects TRBV1 to TRBJ1-2, with 8 bases lining up with TRBD1. Germline V gives CDR1 NSQYPW, CDR2 LRSPGD (reference sequence). V shed 1 base and J 0 bases; nucleotides not matched to a gene: 4. The CDR3 loop spans 16 amino acids. The covered CDR3 bases are TGCACCTGCAGTGCAGTCCCGGGACAGGCAAACTCC. As protein: CTCSAVPGQANS. The whole CDR3 sequence is CTCSAVPGQANSDYTF.

This clone was seen a few times. Each gene name is a mouse one. The missing CDR3 end, 4 residues past where the read stops, is filled in from the germline J gene. The chain combines TRBV13-1 with TRBJ1-1, with 7 nucleotides matching TRBD1. Germline CDR1 reads NSHNY; CDR2 reads SYGAGN. This CDR3 comprises 13 residues. Trimming removed 3 bases from V and 3 bases from J; junction bases left unmatched: 2. The CDR3 reads CASSATGDTEVFF. The CDR3 DNA, read in part, is TGTGCCAGCAGTGCCACAGGGGACACA.